A selection of T cell receptor beta chains follows, all from one sample in a study of breast tumors, draining lymph nodes, adjacent tissues. TCRdb reprocessed the multiplex PCR reads with MiXCR, giving one entry per CDR3 protein. The table includes roughly 260,000 distinct CDR3 sequences, around 30% detected once. Sample: axillary lymph node tissue. The receptors were sampled from a female donor with breast cancer. Some clones in this sample may be carry-over from other donors' samples. Both conserved end residues are trimmed from each CDR3.

cdr3_length: 12; j_call: TRBJ2-6; v_call: TRBV29-1; cdr3_aa: SHDRSPGANVLT
cdr3_length: 15; j_call: TRBJ1-2; v_call: TRBV19; cdr3_aa: ASSTPSSGGVNYGYT
cdr3_length: 12; j_call: TRBJ2-1; v_call: TRBV12-3/TRBV12-4; cdr3_aa: ASSPRQGGFEQF
cdr3_length: 12; j_call: TRBJ2-3; v_call: TRBV24-1; cdr3_aa: ATSLKEFTDTQY
cdr3_length: 11; j_call: TRBJ1-4; v_call: TRBV30; cdr3_aa: AWRDSLNGKLF
cdr3_length: 10; j_call: TRBJ1-1; v_call: TRBV6-4; cdr3_aa: ASPGPHTEAF
cdr3_length: 9; j_call: TRBJ2-1; v_call: TRBV6-5; cdr3_aa: ASQDPNEQF
cdr3_length: 14; j_call: TRBJ1-3; v_call: TRBV19; cdr3_aa: ASSTQSLTGGNTIY
cdr3_length: 12; j_call: TRBJ2-7; v_call: TRBV10-3; cdr3_aa: AISAGTAAYEQY
cdr3_length: 16; j_call: TRBJ2-3; v_call: TRBV12-3/TRBV12-4; cdr3_aa: ASSLPRGLAGDPDTQY
cdr3_length: 14; j_call: TRBJ2-1; v_call: TRBV6-5; cdr3_aa: ASTQRTSGKHNEQF
cdr3_length: 10; j_call: TRBJ2-3; v_call: TRBV10-3; cdr3_aa: AISEKGAAQY
cdr3_length: 13; j_call: TRBJ1-3; v_call: TRBV12-5; cdr3_aa: ASGWTDSAGNTIY
cdr3_length: 13; j_call: TRBJ1-2; v_call: TRBV5-1; cdr3_aa: ASSLDGTGLYGYT
cdr3_length: 13; j_call: TRBJ2-5; v_call: TRBV4-3; cdr3_aa: ACSLTSGVTETQY
cdr3_length: 12; j_call: TRBJ2-3; v_call: TRBV24-1; cdr3_aa: ATRETASTDTQY
cdr3_length: 12; j_call: TRBJ1-6; v_call: TRBV2; cdr3_aa: ASGPPGFASPLH
cdr3_length: 10; j_call: TRBJ1-6; v_call: TRBV12-3/TRBV12-4; cdr3_aa: ASSLTKGPLH
cdr3_length: 17; j_call: TRBJ2-3; v_call: TRBV4-3; cdr3_aa: ASSPGLAGKAPSTDTQY
cdr3_length: 15; j_call: TRBJ2-4; v_call: TRBV5-8; cdr3_aa: ASSFPTTSGRQNIQY
cdr3_length: 14; j_call: TRBJ2-3; v_call: TRBV9; cdr3_aa: ASSVDEGGATDTQY
cdr3_length: 12; j_call: TRBJ2-1; v_call: TRBV2; cdr3_aa: ASSEREGTDEQF
cdr3_length: 12; j_call: TRBJ2-2; v_call: TRBV29-1; cdr3_aa: SARTGVDTGELF
cdr3_length: 10; j_call: TRBJ1-2; v_call: TRBV12-3/TRBV12-4; cdr3_aa: ASTKRQYGYT
cdr3_length: 13; j_call: TRBJ2-3; v_call: TRBV4-3; cdr3_aa: ASSQELADTDTQY
cdr3_length: 13; j_call: TRBJ1-2; v_call: TRBV3-1; cdr3_aa: ASSQGQGFGYGYT
cdr3_length: 16; j_call: TRBJ2-3; v_call: TRBV10-3; cdr3_aa: AIRGQGIDSGGSDTQY
cdr3_length: 15; j_call: TRBJ2-5; v_call: TRBV11-2; cdr3_aa: ASSQGGTATGRETQY
cdr3_length: 14; j_call: TRBJ2-1; v_call: TRBV28; cdr3_aa: ASSYQRGGGYNEQF
cdr3_length: 14; j_call: TRBJ2-5; v_call: TRBV7-8; cdr3_aa: ASSPTSGTYQETQY
cdr3_length: 14; j_call: TRBJ2-7; v_call: TRBV2; cdr3_aa: ASSPQGGGGSYEQY
cdr3_length: 12; j_call: TRBJ2-7; v_call: TRBV30; cdr3_aa: AWSLWGRVYEQY
cdr3_length: 14; j_call: TRBJ2-5; v_call: TRBV28; cdr3_aa: ASSIPPGGMAGAQY